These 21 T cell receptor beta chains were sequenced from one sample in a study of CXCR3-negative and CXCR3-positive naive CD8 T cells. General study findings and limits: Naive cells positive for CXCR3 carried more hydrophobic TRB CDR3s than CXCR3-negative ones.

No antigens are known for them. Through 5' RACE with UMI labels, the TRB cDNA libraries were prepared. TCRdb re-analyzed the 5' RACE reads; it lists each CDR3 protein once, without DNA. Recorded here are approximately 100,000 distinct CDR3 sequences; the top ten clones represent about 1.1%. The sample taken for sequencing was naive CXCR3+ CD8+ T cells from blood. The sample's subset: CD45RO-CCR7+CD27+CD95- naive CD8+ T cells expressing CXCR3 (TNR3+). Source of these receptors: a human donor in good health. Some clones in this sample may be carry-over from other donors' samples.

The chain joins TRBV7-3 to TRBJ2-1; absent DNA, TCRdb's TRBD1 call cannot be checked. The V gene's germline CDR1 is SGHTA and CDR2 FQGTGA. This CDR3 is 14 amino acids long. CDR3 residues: CAISLAGADNEQFF.

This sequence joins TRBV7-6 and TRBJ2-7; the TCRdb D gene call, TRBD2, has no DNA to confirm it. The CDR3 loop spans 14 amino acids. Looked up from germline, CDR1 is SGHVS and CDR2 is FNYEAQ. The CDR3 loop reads CASSLAGGADEQYF.

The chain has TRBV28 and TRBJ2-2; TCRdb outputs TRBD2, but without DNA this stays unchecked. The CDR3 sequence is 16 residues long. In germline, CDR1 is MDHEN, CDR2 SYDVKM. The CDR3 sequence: CASSFIGGGLTGELFF.

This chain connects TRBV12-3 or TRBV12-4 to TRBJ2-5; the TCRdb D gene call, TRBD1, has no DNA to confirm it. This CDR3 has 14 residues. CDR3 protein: CASNPGTGGETQYF.

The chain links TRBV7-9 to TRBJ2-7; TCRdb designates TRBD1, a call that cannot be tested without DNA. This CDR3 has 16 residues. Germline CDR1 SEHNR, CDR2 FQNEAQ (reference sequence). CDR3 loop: CASSEGQDIVFYEQYF.

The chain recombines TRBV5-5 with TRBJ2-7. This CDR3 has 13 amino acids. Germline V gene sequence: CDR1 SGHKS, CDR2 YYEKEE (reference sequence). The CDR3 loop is CASGLGSSYEQYF.

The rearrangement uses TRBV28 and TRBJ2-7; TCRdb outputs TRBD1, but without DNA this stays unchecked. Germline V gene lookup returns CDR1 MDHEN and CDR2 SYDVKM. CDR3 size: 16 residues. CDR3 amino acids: CASSFSDRGLPYEQYF.

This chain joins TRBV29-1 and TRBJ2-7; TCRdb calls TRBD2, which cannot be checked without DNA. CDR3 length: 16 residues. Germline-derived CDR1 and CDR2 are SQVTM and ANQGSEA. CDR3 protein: CSVEGVWSSGSYEQYF.

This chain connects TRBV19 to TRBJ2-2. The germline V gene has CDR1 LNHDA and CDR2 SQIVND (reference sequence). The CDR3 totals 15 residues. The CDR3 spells CASSIMTAATGELFF.

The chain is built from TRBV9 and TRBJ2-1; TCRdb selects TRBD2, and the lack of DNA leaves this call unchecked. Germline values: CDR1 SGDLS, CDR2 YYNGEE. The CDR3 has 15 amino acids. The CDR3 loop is CASSGGTSGYNEQFF.

The CDR3 region is CSVATTGGFSGEQYF. V usage is TRBV29-1 and J usage is TRBJ2-7; TCRdb's D call of TRBD1 is untestable without DNA. The CDR3 is made up of 15 amino acids. Looked up from germline, CDR1 is SQVTM and CDR2 is ANQGSEA.

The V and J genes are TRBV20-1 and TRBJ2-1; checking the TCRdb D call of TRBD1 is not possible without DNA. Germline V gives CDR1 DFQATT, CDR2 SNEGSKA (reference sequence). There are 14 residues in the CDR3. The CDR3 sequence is CSARVQAGYNEQFF.

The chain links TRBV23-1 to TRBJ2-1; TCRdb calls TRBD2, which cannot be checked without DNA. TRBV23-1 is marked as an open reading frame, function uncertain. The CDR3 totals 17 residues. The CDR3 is CASSQSTTLARDNEQFF.

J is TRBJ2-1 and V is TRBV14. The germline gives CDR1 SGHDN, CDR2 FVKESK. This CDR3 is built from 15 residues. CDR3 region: CASSQVQISYNEQFF.

The CDR3 loop is CASSPLGPEGDTQYF. V usage is TRBV7-9 and J usage is TRBJ2-3; TCRdb picks TRBD2, but there is no DNA to check that call. The CDR3 extends over 15 amino acids. Germline V gives CDR1 SEHNR, CDR2 FQNEAQ (reference sequence).

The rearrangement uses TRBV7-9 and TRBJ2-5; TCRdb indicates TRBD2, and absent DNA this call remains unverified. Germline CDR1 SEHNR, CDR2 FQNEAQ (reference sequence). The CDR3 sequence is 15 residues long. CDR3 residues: CASSLLQGREETQYF.

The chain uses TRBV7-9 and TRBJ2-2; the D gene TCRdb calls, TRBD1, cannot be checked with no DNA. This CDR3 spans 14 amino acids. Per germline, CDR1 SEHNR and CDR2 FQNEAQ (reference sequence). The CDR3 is CASSFGQPTGELFF.

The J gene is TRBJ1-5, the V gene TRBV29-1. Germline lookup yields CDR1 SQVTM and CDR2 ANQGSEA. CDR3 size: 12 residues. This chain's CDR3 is CSVGGGNQPQHF.

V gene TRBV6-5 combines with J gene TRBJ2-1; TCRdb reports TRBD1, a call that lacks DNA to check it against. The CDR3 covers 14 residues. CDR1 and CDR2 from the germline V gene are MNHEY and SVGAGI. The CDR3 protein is CASSYGGPYNEQFF.

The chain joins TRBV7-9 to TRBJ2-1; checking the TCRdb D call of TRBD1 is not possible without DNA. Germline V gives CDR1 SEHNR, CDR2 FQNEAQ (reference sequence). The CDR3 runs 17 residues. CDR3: CASITEISDSGTNEQFF.

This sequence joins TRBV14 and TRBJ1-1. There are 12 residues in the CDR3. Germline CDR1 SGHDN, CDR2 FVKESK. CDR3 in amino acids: CASSSNRLEAFF. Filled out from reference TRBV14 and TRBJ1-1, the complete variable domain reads EAGVTQFPSHSVIEKGQTVTLRCDPISGHDNLYWYRRVMGKEIKFLLHFVKESKQDESGMPNNRFLAERTGGTYSTLKVQPAELEDSGVYFCASSSNRLEAFFGQGTRLTVV.